The next 22 T cell receptor beta chains were all read from a single sample in a study of T cells expressing NK-cell markers. Each CDR3 protein gets one entry in TCRdb, which reprocessed the 5' RACE reads and gives no DNA. In all, the sample yields about 190,000 distinct CDR3 sequences. Sequenced sample: blood T cells: a sorted CD56 or NKG2C T cell subset, CD4+ or CD8+ T cells, or bulk PBMC T cells (not recorded which). These receptors were obtained from a man aged 18-70 years in good health.

The chain recombines TRBV12-3 or TRBV12-4 with TRBJ2-2; the D call from TCRdb, TRBD2, cannot be confirmed without DNA. This CDR3 spans 18 amino acids. Here the CDR3 reads CASSDYGTSGGNTGELFF.

This chain connects TRBV7-6 to TRBJ2-7; TCRdb's D call, TRBD1, is unchecked because there is no DNA. CDR3 length: 20 amino acids. In germline, CDR1 is SGHVS, CDR2 FNYEAQ. This chain's CDR3 is CASSKPSRPTGHQVPYEQYF.

The rearrangement uses TRBV12-3 or TRBV12-4 and TRBJ1-1; absent DNA, TCRdb's TRBD1 call cannot be checked. The CDR3 runs 14 residues. CDR3 in amino acids: CASSFVGGNTEAFF.

The V call is TRBV6-2 or TRBV6-3, the J call TRBJ2-7; as DNA is missing, the TRBD1 call by TCRdb cannot be tested. The CDR3 consists of 17 residues. CDR1 and CDR2 (germline): MNHEY, SVGEGT. The CDR3 sequence: CASTTRGQGSSGLEQYF.

The chain carries TRBV5-6 and TRBJ2-5. Germline V gives CDR1 SGHDT, CDR2 YYEEEE. The CDR3 is made up of 13 amino acids. CDR3 loop: CASSYLLVGVQYF.

The chain recombines TRBV20-1 with TRBJ1-5; TCRdb's assignment of TRBD1 cannot be checked, as there is no DNA. The CDR3 loop spans 14 amino acids. The germline V gene has CDR1 DFQATT and CDR2 SNEGSKA (reference sequence). The CDR3 loop reads CSAPGQGEIQPQHF.

This chain links TRBV3-1 with TRBJ1-2; the D gene TCRdb calls, TRBD1, cannot be checked with no DNA. The CDR3 consists of 17 residues. Per the germline V gene, CDR1 is LGHDT and CDR2 is YNNKEL (reference sequence). The CDR3 region is CASSQAGNPKANYGYTF.

The CDR3 sequence is CASSISDEQYF. The gene calls are TRBV7-9 and TRBJ2-7. Germline CDR1 and CDR2: SEHNR and FQNEAQ (reference sequence). The length of the CDR3 is 11 residues.

The chain is built from TRBV4-1 and TRBJ1-6. This CDR3 region has 16 residues. Germline values: CDR1 MGHRA, CDR2 YSYEKL. This chain's CDR3 is CASSQDIAGASSPLHF.

The chain links TRBV5-4 to TRBJ2-2; TCRdb selects TRBD2, and the lack of DNA leaves this call unchecked. The CDR3 sequence is 12 residues long. Germline V CDR1 and CDR2: SGHNT, YYREEE (reference sequence). CDR3 in amino acids: CASSWRDGELFF.

CDR3 in amino acids: CSVRTGSSGANVLTF. J is TRBJ2-6 and V is TRBV29-1; TCRdb gives TRBD1 as the D gene, but with no DNA this cannot be confirmed. This CDR3 has 15 amino acids. Looked up from germline, CDR1 is SQVTM and CDR2 is ANQGSEA.

The chain has TRBV20-1 and TRBJ1-6; the D gene TCRdb calls, TRBD1, cannot be checked with no DNA. This CDR3 comprises 13 residues. Germline V gene lookup returns CDR1 DFQATT and CDR2 SNEGSKA (reference sequence). The chain's CDR3 is CSATGQVNSPLHF.

The V gene is TRBV23-1, the J gene TRBJ2-2; TCRdb designates TRBD1, a call that cannot be tested without DNA. TRBV23-1 is treated as an ORF (open reading frame) with a function not yet certain. This CDR3 spans 21 amino acids. CDR3 sequence reads: CASSQQGPPLRQGGRDGELFF.

V usage is TRBV29-1 and J usage is TRBJ1-2; TCRdb indicates TRBD1, and absent DNA this call remains unverified. The CDR3 is 14 residues long. In germline, CDR1 is SQVTM, CDR2 ANQGSEA. The CDR3: CSVADREVHYGYTF.

The rearrangement joins TRBV12-3 or TRBV12-4 to TRBJ2-5; TCRdb lists TRBD2, though no DNA is available to test this call. The CDR3 extends over 15 amino acids. The CDR3 protein is CASSLVGKRVETQYF.

The gene calls are TRBV4-1 and TRBJ2-5. Per germline, CDR1 MGHRA and CDR2 YSYEKL. The CDR3 runs to 17 residues. The CDR3 here is CASSQDSFQPIQETQYF.

This chain links TRBV20-1 with TRBJ1-5; TCRdb's assignment of TRBD1 cannot be checked, as there is no DNA. The germline gives CDR1 DFQATT, CDR2 SNEGSKA (reference sequence). This CDR3 has 14 residues. The CDR3 region is CSARGSGLSQPQHF.

The chain employs TRBV13 and TRBJ2-6. Germline lookup yields CDR1 PRHDT and CDR2 FYEKMQ (reference sequence). The CDR3 runs 16 residues. CDR3 loop: CASSFRWASGANVLTF.

The chain combines TRBV4-2 with TRBJ2-6. This CDR3 region has 14 residues. Germline V CDR1 and CDR2: LGHNA, YNFKEQ. CDR3 in amino acids: CASSLGPGANVLTF.

The rearrangement uses TRBV29-1 and TRBJ2-7; TCRdb outputs TRBD1, but without DNA this stays unchecked. The CDR3 length is 12 residues. Germline assignment: CDR1 SQVTM and CDR2 ANQGSEA. CDR3 sequence: CSGRDRGHEQYF.

The rearrangement joins TRBV5-6 to TRBJ2-5. Germline loops: CDR1 SGHDT, CDR2 YYEEEE. There are 14 residues in the CDR3. CDR3 in amino acids: CASSYRQTPETQYF.

V gene TRBV20-1 combines with J gene TRBJ1-6; the TCRdb call, TRBD1, lacks DNA for checking. Germline V gene lookup returns CDR1 DFQATT and CDR2 SNEGSKA (reference sequence). The length of the CDR3 is 17 residues. The CDR3 region is CSAQMGQAFSYNSPLHF.